These 16 T cell receptor beta chains were all obtained from the same sample, sequenced in a study of human T cells and chemical hapten exposure. Noted time point: pre-sensitization, week 0. This sample's treatment: therapeutic diphenylcyclopropenone sensitization with weekly scalp DPC. TCRdb itself ran the RACE reads through MiXCR, one entry per CDR3 protein. The data show approximately 180,000 distinct CDR3 sequences, roughly 30% seen once. The sequenced sample was whole blood, obtained in connection with sensitization to the hapten diphenylcyclopropenone (DPC). The receptors shown here come from a woman in her twenties or thirties with alopecia areata. Some clones in this sample may be carry-over from other donors' samples.

This clonotype was recorded a few times. The genes are TRBV5-1 and TRBJ1-1; 7 bases map to TRBD1. Germline loops: CDR1 SGHRS, CDR2 YFSETQ. The CDR3 is 12 amino acids. With V trimmed by 3 bases and J by 11 bases, 7 bases remained unmatched. In nucleotides, the CDR3 is TGCGCCAGCAGCTCTGACAGGGCACGGGCTTTCTTT. It yields the protein CASSSDRARAFF.

The CDR3 loop is CASSTGTRGNQPQHF. The CDR3 nucleotides are TGTGCCAGCAGCACTGGGACAAGGGGAAATCAGCCCCAGCATTTT. The chain recombines TRBV7-8 with TRBJ1-5; a weak D match, TRBD1 (6 bases). Germline values: CDR1 SGHVS, CDR2 FQNEAQ. CDR3 length: 15 amino acids. Between the trimmed V and J ends, which lost 5 bases and 4 bases, there was a span of 15 bases.

Ten or more counts support this clonotype. This chain links TRBV7-2 with TRBJ2-7; D unclear. The CDR3 is 13 amino acids. Trimming shortened V by 2 bases and J by 7 bases, and 12 bases separated the two germline ends. Germline V gives CDR1 SGHTA, CDR2 FQGNSA. The CDR3 DNA sequence: TGTGCCAGCAGCTTAATTGTGGCCATGGAGCAGTACTTC. It translates to CASSLIVAMEQYF. The full variable domain, in which reference TRBV7-2 and TRBJ2-7 provide the parts outside the CDR3, is GAGVSQSPSNKVTEKGKDVELRCDPISGHTALYWYRQSLGQGLEFLIYFQGNSAPDKSGLPSDRFSAERTGGSVSTLTIQRTQQEDSAVYLCASSLIVAMEQYFGPGTRLTVT.

The V and J genes are TRBV5-1 and TRBJ1-3; possibly TRBD1 for D (5 bases). Trimming left V 5 bases short and J 0 bases short, with 9 bases between. The CDR3 length is 14 residues. The germline gives CDR1 SGHRS, CDR2 YFSETQ. The CDR3 is CASRRDPSGNTIYF. In nucleotides, the CDR3 is TGCGCCAGCAGGCGGGACCCCTCTGGAAACACCATATATTTT.

The chain carries TRBV5-1 and TRBJ1-1, with TRBD1 matching over 9 bases. There are 16 residues in the CDR3. In germline, CDR1 is SGHRS, CDR2 YFSETQ. V lost 2 bases, J lost 10 bases, and 15 bases stayed unmatched. The CDR3 bases are TGCGCCAGCAGCTTCGACAGGGGGGGTGCCCGCGGTGGAGCTTTCTTT. The encoded protein is CASSFDRGGARGGAFF.

This clonotype has a handful of counts. The chain carries TRBV7-2 and TRBJ2-1; D is tentatively TRBD1 or TRBD2 (6 bases each). The V end was cut by 0 bases, the J end by 6 bases, with 18 bases between. The CDR3 length is 17 residues. Germline V gives CDR1 SGHTA, CDR2 FQGNSA. DNA for the CDR3: TGTGCCAGCAGCTTAGCGCGGACGACGGGGGCGGCCAATGAGCAGTTCTTC. This codes for CASSLARTTGAANEQFF.

The sample holds one count of this clonotype. The rearrangement links TRBV29-1 to TRBJ2-3, with TRBD1 matching over 7 bases. The J segment lost 0 bases and the V segment lost 0 bases, leaving 3 bases of the junction unmatched. Germline CDR1 and CDR2: SQVTM and ANQGSEA. The CDR3 contains 15 residues. The CDR3 reads CSVEEGDRSTDTQYF. The CDR3 nucleotides are TGCAGCGTTGAAGAGGGGGACAGAAGCACAGATACGCAGTATTTT.

This clonotype was counted many times. The chain carries TRBV7-8 and TRBJ1-5; a weak D match, TRBD1 (6 bases). The germline gives CDR1 SGHVS, CDR2 FQNEAQ. CDR3 length: 15 residues. The V end lost 5 bases, the J end lost 0 bases, and 11 bases lay between the germline ends. The CDR3 here is CASSTGQSSNQPQHF. CDR3 in DNA: TGTGCCAGCAGCACAGGACAGTCTAGCAATCAGCCCCAGCATTTT. The full variable domain, completed using reference TRBV7-8 and TRBJ1-5, is GAGVSQSPRYKVAKRGQDVALRCDPISGHVSLFWYQQALGQGPEFLTYFQNEAQLDKSGLPSDRFFAERPEGSVSTLKIQRTQQEDSAVYLCASSTGQSSNQPQHFGDGTRLSIL.

The chain couples TRBV6-5 to TRBJ1-1; a weak D match, TRBD1 (6 bases). CDR3 length equals 15 residues. Trimming pared 7 bases from V and 4 bases from J, leaving 19 bases between. Germline CDR1 MNHEY, CDR2 SVGAGI. The CDR3 sequence: CASTQGTGRSTEAFF. CDR3 DNA: TGTGCCAGCACCCAGGGAACAGGGAGGTCCACTGAAGCTTTCTTT.

This rearrangement joins TRBV6-5 to TRBJ1-5; TRBD1 is a possible D gene (5 bases). The CDR3 sequence is 13 residues long. Per the germline V gene, CDR1 is MNHEY and CDR2 is SVGAGI. The V and J ends lost 2 bases and 4 bases respectively, with 6 bases between them. The CDR3 DNA reads as TGTGCCAGCAGTTACGACAGAAATCAGCCCCAGCATTTT. Translated, it gives CASSYDRNQPQHF.

The DNA for the CDR3 is TGCAGTGCTTGGGACAGTGTCTATGGCTACACCTTC. Protein product: CSAWDSVYGYTF. The chain couples TRBV20-1 to TRBJ1-2; TRBD1 aligns across 7 bases. Trimming took 5 bases from V and 4 from J; bases not matched to a gene: 4. This CDR3 comprises 12 residues. CDR1 DFQATT and CDR2 SNEGSKA come from the germline V gene (reference sequence).

J is TRBJ2-1 and V is TRBV5-4; TRBD2 might be the D (6 bases). Germline CDR1 is SGHNT and CDR2 is YYREEE (reference sequence). Between the trimmed V and J ends, which lost 6 bases and 3 bases, there was a span of 16 bases. This CDR3 spans 15 amino acids. The CDR3 loop is CASTRVEDYYNEQFF. CDR3 bases: TGTGCCAGCACCAGAGTAGAGGACTACTACAATGAGCAGTTCTTC.

V and J are TRBV28 and TRBJ1-2; D is unresolved. Trimming took off 2 bases at V and 2 bases at J, with 9 bases between the two ends. CDR1 MDHEN and CDR2 SYDVKM come from the germline V gene. The CDR3 covers 14 residues. The CDR3 DNA reads TGTGCCAGCAGTTTACTCATGGGGAACTATGGCTACACCTTC. This gives the protein CASSLLMGNYGYTF.

The chain couples TRBV27 to TRBJ2-7; D is perhaps TRBD1 or TRBD2 (6 bases each). Germline CDR1 MNHEY, CDR2 SMNVEV (reference sequence). V was clipped by 5 bases and J by 5 bases, with 19 bases between them. CDR3 length equals 15 residues. CDR3 residues: CASSTRGGGGDEQYF. In nucleotides, the CDR3 is TGTGCCAGCAGTACCCGTGGCGGAGGGGGAGACGAGCAGTACTTC.

This rearrangement joins TRBV29-1 to TRBJ1-1, with 8 bases that match TRBD1. The CDR3 contains 14 residues. V trimming: 6 bases; J trimming: 5 bases; junction bases outside the gene matches: 11. Germline V gene lookup returns CDR1 SQVTM and CDR2 ANQGSEA. The CDR3 region is CSVWDRPHATEAFF. CDR3 nucleotides: TGCAGCGTGTGGGACAGGCCACATGCGACTGAAGCTTTCTTT.

This clonotype has at least ten counts. The V gene is TRBV18, the J gene TRBJ2-2, with TRBD2 matching 14 bases. The CDR3 runs to 18 residues. V gave up 3 bases and J gave up 4 bases; unmatched junction bases: 7. CDR1 is KGHSH and CDR2 is LQKENI in the germline V gene. The CDR3 spells CASSPRTSGGTRTGELFF. CDR3 sequence (DNA): TGTGCCAGCTCACCGAGGACTAGCGGGGGGACGCGCACCGGGGAGCTGTTTTTT.